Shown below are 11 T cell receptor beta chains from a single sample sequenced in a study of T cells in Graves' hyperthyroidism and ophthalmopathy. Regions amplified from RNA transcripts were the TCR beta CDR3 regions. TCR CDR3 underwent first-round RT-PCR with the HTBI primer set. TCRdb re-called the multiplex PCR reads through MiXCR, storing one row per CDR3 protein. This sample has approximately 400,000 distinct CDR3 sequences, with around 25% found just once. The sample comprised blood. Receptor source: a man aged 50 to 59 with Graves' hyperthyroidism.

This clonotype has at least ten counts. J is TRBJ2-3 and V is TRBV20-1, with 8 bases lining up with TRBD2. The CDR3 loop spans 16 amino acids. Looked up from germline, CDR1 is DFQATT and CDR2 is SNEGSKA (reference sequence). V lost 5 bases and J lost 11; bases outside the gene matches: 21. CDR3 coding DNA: TGCAGTGCTTCCCAGGTCACTAGCGGTTCCGCTCGGCAGCAGTATTTT. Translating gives CSASQVTSGSARQQYF.

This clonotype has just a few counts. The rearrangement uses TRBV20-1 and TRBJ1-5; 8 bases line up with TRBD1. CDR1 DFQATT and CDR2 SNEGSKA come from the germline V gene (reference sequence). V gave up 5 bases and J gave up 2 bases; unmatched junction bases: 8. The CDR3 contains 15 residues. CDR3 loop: CSALLDRARNQPQHF. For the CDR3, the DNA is TGCAGTGCTTTACTGGACAGGGCTCGCAATCAGCCCCAGCATTTT.

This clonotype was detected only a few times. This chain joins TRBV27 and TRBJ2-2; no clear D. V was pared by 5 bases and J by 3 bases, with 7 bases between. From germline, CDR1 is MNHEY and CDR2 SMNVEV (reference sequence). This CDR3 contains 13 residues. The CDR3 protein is CASSPRYTGELFF. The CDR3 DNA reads TGTGCCAGCAGTCCGCGTTACACCGGGGAGCTGTTTTTT.

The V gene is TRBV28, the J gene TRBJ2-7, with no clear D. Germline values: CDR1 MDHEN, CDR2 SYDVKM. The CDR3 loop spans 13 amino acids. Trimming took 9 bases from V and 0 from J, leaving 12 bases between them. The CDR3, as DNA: TGTGCCAGTAGAAGGTCCAGCTCCTACGAGCAGTACTTC. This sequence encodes CASRRSSSYEQYF.

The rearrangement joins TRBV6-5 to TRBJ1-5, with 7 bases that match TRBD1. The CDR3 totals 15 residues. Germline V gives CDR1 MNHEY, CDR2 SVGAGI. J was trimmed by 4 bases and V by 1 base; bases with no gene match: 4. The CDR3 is CASSYFSGGNQPQHF. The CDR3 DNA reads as TGTGCCAGCAGTTACTTTTCAGGGGGAAATCAGCCCCAGCATTTT.

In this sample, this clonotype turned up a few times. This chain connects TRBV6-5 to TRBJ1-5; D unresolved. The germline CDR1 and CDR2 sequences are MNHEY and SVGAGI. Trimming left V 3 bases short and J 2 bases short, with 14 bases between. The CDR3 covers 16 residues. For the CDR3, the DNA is TGTGCCAGCAGTTATTCCGGCCGCGGGGGCAATCAGCCCCAGCATTTT. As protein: CASSYSGRGGNQPQHF.

In nucleotides, the CDR3 is TGTGCCAGCAGAGAACAGGGAGCTGGGGAGCAGTTCTTC. The encoded protein is CASREQGAGEQFF. This chain connects TRBV6-1 to TRBJ2-1; D possibly corresponds to TRBD1 (6 bases). Trimming shortened V by 6 bases and J by 10 bases, and 16 bases separated the two germline ends. The CDR3 totals 13 residues. The germline CDR1 and CDR2 sequences are MNHNS and SASEGT.

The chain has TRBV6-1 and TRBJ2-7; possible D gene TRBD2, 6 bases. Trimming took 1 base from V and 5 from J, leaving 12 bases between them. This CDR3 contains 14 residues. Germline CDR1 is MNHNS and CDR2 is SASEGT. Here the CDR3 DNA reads TGTGCCAGCAGTGAAGTGGTAGCGGCGGACGAGCAGTACTTC. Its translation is CASSEVVAADEQYF.

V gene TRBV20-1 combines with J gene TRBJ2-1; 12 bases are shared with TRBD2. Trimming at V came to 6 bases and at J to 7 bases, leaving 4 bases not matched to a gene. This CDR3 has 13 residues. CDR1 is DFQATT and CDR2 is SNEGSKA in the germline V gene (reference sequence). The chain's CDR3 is CSAKGLAGNEQFF. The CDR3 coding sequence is TGCAGTGCCAAAGGACTAGCGGGGAATGAGCAGTTCTTC.

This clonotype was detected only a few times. CDR3 protein: CATSESAKNIQYF. CDR3 DNA: TGTGCCACCAGTGAGTCAGCCAAAAACATTCAGTACTTC. The rearrangement joins TRBV24-1 to TRBJ2-4; D not resolved. V dropped 4 bases and J dropped 0 bases, with 3 bases sitting between them. Germline CDR1 reads KGHDR; CDR2 reads SFDVKD. CDR3 length: 13 amino acids.

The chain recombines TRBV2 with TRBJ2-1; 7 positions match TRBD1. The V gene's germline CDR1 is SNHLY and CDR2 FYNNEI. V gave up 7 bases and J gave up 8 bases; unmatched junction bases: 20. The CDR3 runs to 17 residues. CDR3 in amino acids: CASNSPGGTGVVDEQFF. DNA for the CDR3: TGTGCCAGCAACTCTCCTGGAGGTACAGGGGTTGTCGATGAGCAGTTCTTC.